The present TCR beta chain was sequenced within a study of T cell responses to AZD1222 COVID-19 vaccine. Here immunoSEQ multiplex PCR was the method, and the copy in TCRdb shows in-frame clones only, minus some. The sample gives fewer than 120,000 clones, just under 95% of which show up once; about 8.3% is in the top ten. Trimming took off 4 bases at V and 0 bases at J, with 6 bases between the two ends. The CDR3 sequence is 12 residues long. Germline V gene sequence: CDR1 SQVTM, CDR2 ANQGSEA. The source material was peripheral blood, sampled on day 0 of AZD1222 vaccination. The chain couples TRBV29-1 to TRBJ1-1; D remains ambiguous. This receptor was identified in an adult in good health. As DNA, the CDR3 is TGCAGCGTTGGCCAGATGAACACTGAAGCTTTCTTT. Protein: CSVGQMNTEAFF.